Listed here is a single T cell receptor beta chain. Antigen specificity is unknown. This sample is drawn from a study of cytomegalovirus exposure and HLA in healthy donors. Findings and limits, study-wide: The study found most TCR sequences rare, yet found some public TCRs in many donors.

The primer mix had 60 Vbeta and 13 Jbeta primers. Here immunoSEQ multiplex PCR was the method, and the copy in TCRdb shows in-frame clones only, minus some. The table shows 120,000 or so clones, with approximately 80% occurring only once. From germline, CDR1 is SEHNR and CDR2 FQNEAQ (reference sequence). V lost 5 bases to trimming and J lost 6 bases, with 4 bases between them. This CDR3 region has 10 residues. Sequencing was carried out using PBMCs. The chain combines TRBV7-9 with TRBJ1-2; D call uncertain. This receptor was taken from a man aged 45 to 65 in good health and CMV-seronegative. CDR3 sequence: CASSPDGYTF. CDR3 nucleotide sequence: TGTGCCAGCAGCCCCGATGGCTACACCTTC.